The 22 T cell receptor beta chains below all came from one sample that was sequenced in a study of tumor-infiltrating lymphocytes in oesophageal squamous cell carcinoma. One entry per CDR3 protein results from TCRdb running MiXCR on the PCR reads. This sample has 20,000 or so distinct CDR3 sequences, with over 40% found just once. Material for sequencing was normal esophageal tissue next to the tumor. The origin of the receptors is a male donor with esophageal squamous cell carcinoma.

This clonotype was recorded a few times. The genes are TRBV7-8 and TRBJ2-3, with no clear D. V lost 2 bases, J lost 3 bases, and 6 bases lay in between. Germline loops: CDR1 SGHVS, CDR2 FQNEAQ. This CDR3 has 13 residues. The CDR3 sequence: CASSLSETDTQYF. The CDR3 bases are TGTGCCAGCAGCTTATCAGAGACAGATACGCAGTATTTT. Together with reference TRBV7-8 and TRBJ2-3, the CDR3 gives the full variable domain: GAGVSQSPRYKVAKRGQDVALRCDPISGHVSLFWYQQALGQGPEFLTYFQNEAQLDKSGLPSDRFFAERPEGSVSTLKIQRTQQEDSAVYLCASSLSETDTQYFGPGTRLTVL.

The chain joins TRBV7-2 to TRBJ2-5; 10 positions match TRBD2. The J segment lost 2 bases and the V segment lost 0 bases, leaving 6 bases of the junction unmatched. The CDR3 is 17 residues long. Germline CDR1 SGHTA, CDR2 FQGNSA. CDR3 DNA: TGTGCCAGCAGCTTAGCGTGGAGACTAGCGGGTCAAGAGACCCAGTACTTC. Translation: CASSLAWRLAGQETQYF. Together with reference TRBV7-2 and TRBJ2-5, the CDR3 gives the full variable domain: GAGVSQSPSNKVTEKGKDVELRCDPISGHTALYWYRQSLGQGLEFLIYFQGNSAPDKSGLPSDRFSAERTGGSVSTLTIQRTQQEDSAVYLCASSLAWRLAGQETQYFGPGTRLLVL.

Worth noting for this clonotype: Without the conserved terminal phenylalanine or tryptophan, this CDR3 likely stems from a read error. The DNA is omitted, as the CDR3 cannot be located on it reliably, and the CDR3 follows TCRdb's listing. V and J are TRBV12-3 or TRBV12-4 and TRBJ2-7; the D call of TRBD2 is as the table states it, not checked on the DNA. The CDR3 length is 16 residues, termini included. CDR3 loop: CASSWTSGGYEQYFGS.

In its sample, this clonotype was seen many times. This chain joins TRBV6-1 and TRBJ2-1; D not certain. The germline V gene has CDR1 MNHNS and CDR2 SASEGT. The CDR3 length is 12 residues. Deletions cut 2 bases from V and 4 bases from J, with 3 bases between. CDR3 bases: TGTGCCAGCAGTGAACAGTACAATGAGCAGTTCTTC. Protein: CASSEQYNEQFF.

The gene calls are TRBV7-6 and TRBJ2-3; D gene ambiguous. The CDR3 contains 15 residues. Trimming cost V 2 bases and J 2 bases, with 11 bases left between them. Per germline, CDR1 SGHVS and CDR2 FNYEAQ. The CDR3 here is CASSLMGTPTDTQYF. The CDR3 DNA reads TGTGCCAGCAGCTTAATGGGCACCCCCACAGATACGCAGTATTTT. The complete variable domain, with remaining parts taken from reference TRBV7-6 and TRBJ2-3, reads GAGVSQSPRYKVTKRGQDVALRCDPISGHVSLYWYRQALGQGPEFLTYFNYEAQQDKSGLPNDRFSAERPEGSISTLTIQRTEQRDSAMYRCASSLMGTPTDTQYFGPGTRLTVL.

In this sample, this clonotype turned up many times. This rearrangement joins TRBV27 to TRBJ1-4; D gene unclear. Germline CDR1 MNHEY, CDR2 SMNVEV (reference sequence). V was shortened by 3 bases and J by 7 bases, with 9 bases between the two germline ends. The CDR3 runs to 13 residues. The CDR3 reads CASSFSGFEKLFF. The CDR3 DNA is TGTGCCAGCAGTTTTTCAGGATTTGAAAAACTGTTTTTT.

This clonotype appeared a few times. The rearrangement links TRBV4-2 to TRBJ1-2; D possibly corresponds to TRBD1 (5 bases). Germline values: CDR1 LGHNA, CDR2 YNFKEQ. V dropped 5 bases and J dropped 0 bases, with 16 bases sitting between them. The CDR3 is 16 amino acids. The CDR3 is CASSYPGTEANYGYTF. CDR3 bases: TGTGCCAGCAGCTACCCCGGGACGGAAGCTAACTATGGCTACACCTTC.

About this clonotype itself: The CDR3 end shows no conserved phenylalanine or tryptophan, and so a read error is likely. Because the CDR3's place on the DNA is in doubt, the DNA is left out and the CDR3 is given as listed by TCRdb. The chain joins TRBV5-1 to TRBJ1-1; the DNA was not compared with TRBD1, the D call given in the table. Germline assignment: CDR1 SGHRS and CDR2 YFSETQ. The CDR3 spans 9 residues, counting both ends. The CDR3 protein is CASSLATGQ.

In its sample, this clonotype ranks as large. The rearrangement joins TRBV7-2 to TRBJ2-7; 7 bases map to TRBD1. J lost 5 bases, V lost 3 bases, and 7 bases had no gene match. CDR1 is SGHTA and CDR2 is FQGNSA in the germline V gene. The CDR3 consists of 14 residues. The CDR3 region is CASSFRDRGNEQYF. CDR3 sequence (DNA): TGTGCCAGCAGCTTCCGGGACAGAGGCAACGAGCAGTACTTC. Looking up the rest from reference TRBV7-2 and TRBJ2-7 gives the full variable domain: GAGVSQSPSNKVTEKGKDVELRCDPISGHTALYWYRQSLGQGLEFLIYFQGNSAPDKSGLPSDRFSAERTGGSVSTLTIQRTQQEDSAVYLCASSFRDRGNEQYFGPGTRLTVT.

The V call is TRBV5-1, the J call TRBJ1-2; no clear D. Germline V gene data show CDR1 as SGHRS and CDR2 as YFSETQ. The CDR3 spans 14 residues. V was clipped by 3 bases and J by 1 base, with 10 bases between them. The CDR3: CASSSLLGNYGYTF. DNA for the CDR3: TGCGCCAGCAGCTCGCTATTGGGTAACTATGGCTACACCTTC.

V is TRBV27 and J is TRBJ2-5; D ambiguous. V gave up 2 bases and J gave up 11 bases, with 21 bases separating them. The CDR3 spans 15 residues. Germline V CDR1 and CDR2: MNHEY, SMNVEV (reference sequence). The CDR3 is CASSLGFLGYNEQYF. In nucleotides, the CDR3 is TGTGCCAGCAGTTTAGGTTTTCTAGGGTACAATGAGCAGTACTTC.

This clonotype was recorded at least ten times. One base away lies a much larger clone, so this may be a sequencing read error. The rearrangement uses TRBV12-3 or TRBV12-4 and TRBJ2-5; no reliable D call. V gave up 6 bases and J gave up 11 bases, with 13 bases separating them. The CDR3 length is 11 residues. CDR3 nucleotide sequence: TGTGCCAGCAGCCCAGGAGTTGAGCAGTACTTC. Its translation is CASSPGVEQYF.

V gene TRBV7-2 combines with J gene TRBJ2-1; a possible D gene is TRBD2 (7 bases). CDR1 is SGHTA and CDR2 is FQGNSA in the germline V gene. The CDR3 totals 15 residues. V dropped 4 bases and J dropped 4 bases, with 14 bases sitting between them. The CDR3 protein is CASSSWKGGYNEQFF. The CDR3 bases are TGTGCCAGCAGCTCCTGGAAGGGGGGGTACAATGAGCAGTTCTTC.

The chain employs TRBV12-3 or TRBV12-4 and TRBJ2-1; D is unclear. The CDR3 is made up of 15 amino acids. V dropped 3 bases and J dropped 2 bases, with 11 bases sitting between them. CDR3 bases: TGTGCCAGCAGTTTCGGTGACGGCACCTACAATGAGCAGTTCTTC. This translates into CASSFGDGTYNEQFF.

This clonotype was observed at least ten times. V and J are TRBV19 and TRBJ2-5; 8 bases agree with TRBD1. The CDR3 consists of 16 residues. The germline V gene has CDR1 LNHDA and CDR2 SQIVND (reference sequence). Trimming took 5 bases from V and 4 from J; bases not matched to a gene: 12. The CDR3 bases are TGTGCCAGTAGTCCAAACAGACAGGGGTTAGGAGAGACCCAGTACTTC. It translates to CASSPNRQGLGETQYF.

By frequency in the sample, this clonotype is medium-sized. V usage is TRBV11-3 and J usage is TRBJ2-1; TRBD2 matches 9 bases. The J segment lost 4 bases and the V segment lost 8 bases, leaving 6 bases of the junction unmatched. The CDR3 covers 14 residues. Germline V gene data show CDR1 as SGHNT and CDR2 as YENEEA. The CDR3 is CASGGRAGYNEQFF. The CDR3 bases are TGTGCCAGCGGCGGGAGGGCCGGGTACAATGAGCAGTTCTTC.

As DNA, the CDR3 is TGTGCCAGCAGTTCACGGGGACGAGCCCACAATGAGCAGTTCTTC. Translated, it gives CASSSRGRAHNEQFF. The chain employs TRBV6-2 or TRBV6-3 and TRBJ2-1, with D possibly called TRBD1 or TRBD2 (5 bases each). With 4 bases removed from V and 5 bases from J, the gap between germline ends came to 15 bases. The germline V gene encodes CDR1 MNHEY and CDR2 SVGEGT. This CDR3 has 15 residues.

This clonotype counts as medium-sized. This chain uses TRBV7-3 with TRBJ2-1, with unresolved D. V dropped 2 bases and J dropped 4 bases, with 12 bases sitting between them. Germline V gene data show CDR1 as SGHTA and CDR2 as FQGTGA. CDR3 size: 15 residues. This CDR3 reads CASSLERIQYNEQFF. The DNA for the CDR3 is TGTGCCAGCAGCTTAGAAAGGATTCAATACAATGAGCAGTTCTTC.

This clonotype was found a few times. CDR3 residues: CASSLGPVGNEQFF. DNA for the CDR3: TGTGCCAGCAGCTTAGGGCCGGTTGGGAATGAGCAGTTCTTC. The chain employs TRBV7-6 and TRBJ2-1, with D unclear. CDR1 and CDR2 (germline): SGHVS, FNYEAQ. This CDR3 comprises 14 residues. Trimming pared 1 base from V and 7 bases from J, leaving 11 bases between. The full variable domain, its missing parts supplied by reference TRBV7-6 and TRBJ2-1, is GAGVSQSPRYKVTKRGQDVALRCDPISGHVSLYWYRQALGQGPEFLTYFNYEAQQDKSGLPNDRFSAERPEGSISTLTIQRTEQRDSAMYRCASSLGPVGNEQFFGPGTRLTVL.

The chain recombines TRBV7-6 with TRBJ2-3, with D possibly being TRBD1 or TRBD2 (6 bases each). This CDR3 has 16 amino acids. Trimming removed 1 base at V and 2 bases at J, with 13 bases between. Germline V gives CDR1 SGHVS, CDR2 FNYEAQ. The CDR3 DNA reads as TGTGCCAGCAGCTTAGGGGGGGCGCGAACCACAGATACGCAGTATTTT. Translating it yields CASSLGGARTTDTQYF.

The sample holds one count of this clonotype. The chain links TRBV6-6 to TRBJ2-5; 10 bases line up with TRBD1. Gene TRBJ2-7 matches the end of the DNA better, so the J call may be wrong. CDR1 and CDR2 from the germline V gene are MNHNY and SVGAGI (reference sequence). The CDR3 covers 14 residues. This chain's CDR3 is CASSYDRGPYEQYF. In DNA, the CDR3 is TGTGCCAGCAGTTATGACAGGGGGCCCTACGAGCAGTACTTC.

Sample share makes this clonotype medium-sized. The rearrangement joins TRBV12-3 or TRBV12-4 to TRBJ2-2; TRBD2 might be the D (5 bases). This CDR3 is 16 amino acids long. V lost 3 bases and J 2 bases, leaving 13 bases between the germline ends. CDR3 protein: CASSLRRRLNTGELFF. As DNA, the CDR3 is TGTGCCAGCAGTTTGAGGAGGAGGTTAAACACCGGGGAGCTGTTTTTT.